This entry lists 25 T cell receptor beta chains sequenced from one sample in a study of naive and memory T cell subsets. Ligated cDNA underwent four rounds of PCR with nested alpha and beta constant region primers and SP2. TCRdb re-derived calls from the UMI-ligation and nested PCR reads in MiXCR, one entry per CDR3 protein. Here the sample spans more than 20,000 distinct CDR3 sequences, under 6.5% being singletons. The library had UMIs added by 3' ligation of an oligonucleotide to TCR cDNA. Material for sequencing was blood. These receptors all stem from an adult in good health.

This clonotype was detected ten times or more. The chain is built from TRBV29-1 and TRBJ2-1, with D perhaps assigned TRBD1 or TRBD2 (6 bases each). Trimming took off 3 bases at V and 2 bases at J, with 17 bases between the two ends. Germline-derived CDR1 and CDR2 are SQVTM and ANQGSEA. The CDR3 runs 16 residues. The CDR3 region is CSVDKGGTLPYNEQFF. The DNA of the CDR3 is TGCAGCGTTGATAAAGGGGGGACCTTACCCTACAATGAGCAGTTCTTC.

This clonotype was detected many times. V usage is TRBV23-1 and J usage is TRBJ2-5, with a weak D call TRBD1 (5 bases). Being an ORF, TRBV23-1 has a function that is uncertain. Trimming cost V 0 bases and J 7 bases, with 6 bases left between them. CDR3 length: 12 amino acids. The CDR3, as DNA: TGCGCCAGCAGTCAATCGCAGGGGACCCAGTACTTC. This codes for CASSQSQGTQYF.

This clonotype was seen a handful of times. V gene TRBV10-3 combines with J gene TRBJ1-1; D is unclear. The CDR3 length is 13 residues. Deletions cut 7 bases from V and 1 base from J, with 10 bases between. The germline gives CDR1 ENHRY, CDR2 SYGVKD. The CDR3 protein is CAITPTGNTEAFF. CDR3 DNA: TGTGCCATCACCCCGACGGGGAACACTGAAGCTTTCTTT.

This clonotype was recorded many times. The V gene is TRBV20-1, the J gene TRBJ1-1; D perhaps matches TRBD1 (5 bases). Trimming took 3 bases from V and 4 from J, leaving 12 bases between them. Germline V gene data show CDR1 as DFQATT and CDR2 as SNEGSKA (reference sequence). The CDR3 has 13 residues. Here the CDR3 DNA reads TGCAGTGCTAGCGCGGGCGGGGGCACTGAAGCTTTCTTT. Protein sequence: CSASAGGGTEAFF.

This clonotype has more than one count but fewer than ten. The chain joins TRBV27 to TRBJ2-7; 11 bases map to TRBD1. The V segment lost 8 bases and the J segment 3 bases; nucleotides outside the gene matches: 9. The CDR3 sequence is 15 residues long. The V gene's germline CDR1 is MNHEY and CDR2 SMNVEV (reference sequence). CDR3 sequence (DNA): TGTGCCAGCGCCAATACCGGGACAGGGGGCTACGAGCAGTACTTC. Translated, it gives CASANTGTGGYEQYF.

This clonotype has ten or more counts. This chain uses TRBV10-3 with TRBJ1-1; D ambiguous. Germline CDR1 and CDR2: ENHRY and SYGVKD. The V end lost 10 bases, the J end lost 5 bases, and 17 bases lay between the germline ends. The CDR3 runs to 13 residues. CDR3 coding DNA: TGTGCCACTGGAAAGGAGGTTTCGACTGAAGCTTTCTTT. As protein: CATGKEVSTEAFF.

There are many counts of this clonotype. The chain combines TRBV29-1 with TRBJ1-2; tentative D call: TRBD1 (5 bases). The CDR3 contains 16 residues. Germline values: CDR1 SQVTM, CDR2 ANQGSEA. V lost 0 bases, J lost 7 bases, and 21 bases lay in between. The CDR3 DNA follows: TGCAGCGTTGAAGATCCGCAGGGAATACTGAAATCTGGCTACACCTTC. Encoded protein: CSVEDPQGILKSGYTF. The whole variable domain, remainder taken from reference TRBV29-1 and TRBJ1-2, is SAVISQKPSRDICQRGTSLTIQCQVDSQVTMMFWYRQQPGQSLTLIATANQGSEATYESGFVIDKFPISRPNLTFSTLTVSNMSPEDSSIYLCSVEDPQGILKSGYTFGSGTRLTVV.

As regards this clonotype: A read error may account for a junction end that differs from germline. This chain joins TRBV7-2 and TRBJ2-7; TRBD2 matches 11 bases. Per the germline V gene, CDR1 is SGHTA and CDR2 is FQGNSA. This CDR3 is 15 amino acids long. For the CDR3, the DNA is TGTGCCAGCAGCCTAGCGGGAGGAAACTCCTACGAGCAGTACTTC. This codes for CASSLAGGNSYEQYF.

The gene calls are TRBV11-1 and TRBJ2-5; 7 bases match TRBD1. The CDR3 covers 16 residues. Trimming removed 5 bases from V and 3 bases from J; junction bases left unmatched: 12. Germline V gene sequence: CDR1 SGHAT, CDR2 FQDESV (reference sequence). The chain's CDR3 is CASSPGQLPIEETQYF. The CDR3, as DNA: TGTGCCAGCAGCCCGGGACAGCTACCGATCGAAGAGACCCAGTACTTC.

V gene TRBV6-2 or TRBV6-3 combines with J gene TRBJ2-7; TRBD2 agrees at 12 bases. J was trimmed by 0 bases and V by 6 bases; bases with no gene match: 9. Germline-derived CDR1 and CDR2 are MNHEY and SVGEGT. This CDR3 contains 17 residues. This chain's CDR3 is CASSSGLAGFSSYEQYF. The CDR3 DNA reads TGTGCCAGCAGCAGTGGACTAGCGGGGTTTAGCTCCTACGAGCAGTACTTC.

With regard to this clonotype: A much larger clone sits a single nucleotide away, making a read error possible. The CDR3 is CASSLCYRRGPLNTEAFF. CDR3 DNA sequence: TGTGCCAGCAGTTTATGTTATAGGAGGGGGCCCTTGAACACTGAAGCTTTCTTT. V usage is TRBV28 and J usage is TRBJ1-1, with 7 bases identical to TRBD1. Looked up from germline, CDR1 is MDHEN and CDR2 is SYDVKM. The V gene end was trimmed by 0 bases and the J gene end by 0 bases; junction bases not matched to a gene: 10. There are 18 residues in the CDR3.

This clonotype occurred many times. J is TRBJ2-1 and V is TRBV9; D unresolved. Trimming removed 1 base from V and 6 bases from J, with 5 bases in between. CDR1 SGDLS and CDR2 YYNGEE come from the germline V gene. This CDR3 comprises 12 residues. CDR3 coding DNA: TGTGCCAGCAGCGTAAGGCGCAATGAGCAGTTCTTC. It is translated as CASSVRRNEQFF.

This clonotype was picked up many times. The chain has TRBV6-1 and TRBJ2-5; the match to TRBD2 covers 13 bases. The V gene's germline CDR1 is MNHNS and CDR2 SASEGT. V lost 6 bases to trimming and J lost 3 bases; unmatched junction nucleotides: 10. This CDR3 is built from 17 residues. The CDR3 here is CASSLIIGLAGEETQYF. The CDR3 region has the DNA TGTGCCAGCAGCCTAATAATAGGACTAGCGGGGGAAGAGACCCAGTACTTC.

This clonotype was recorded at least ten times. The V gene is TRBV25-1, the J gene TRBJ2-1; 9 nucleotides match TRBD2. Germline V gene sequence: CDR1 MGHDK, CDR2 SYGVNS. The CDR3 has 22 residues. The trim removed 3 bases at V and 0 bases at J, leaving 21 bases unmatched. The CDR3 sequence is CASSEFGRSGRPLALSYNEQFF. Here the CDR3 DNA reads TGTGCCAGCAGTGAGTTCGGTAGGAGCGGGAGGCCTTTGGCCCTCTCCTACAATGAGCAGTTCTTC.

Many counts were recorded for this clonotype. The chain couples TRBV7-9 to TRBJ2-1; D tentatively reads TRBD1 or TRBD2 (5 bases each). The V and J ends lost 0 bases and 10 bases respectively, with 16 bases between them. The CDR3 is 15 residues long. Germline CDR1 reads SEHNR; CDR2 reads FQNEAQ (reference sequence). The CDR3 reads CASSLAPGPLGEQFF. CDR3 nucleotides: TGTGCCAGCAGCTTAGCTCCGGGACCCTTAGGGGAGCAGTTCTTC.

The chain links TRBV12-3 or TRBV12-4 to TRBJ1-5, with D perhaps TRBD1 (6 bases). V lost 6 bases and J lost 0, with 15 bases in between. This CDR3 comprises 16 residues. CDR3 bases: TGTGCCAGCAGCCAGGGGCGGGGCGTTAGCAATCAGCCCCAGCATTTT. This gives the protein CASSQGRGVSNQPQHF.

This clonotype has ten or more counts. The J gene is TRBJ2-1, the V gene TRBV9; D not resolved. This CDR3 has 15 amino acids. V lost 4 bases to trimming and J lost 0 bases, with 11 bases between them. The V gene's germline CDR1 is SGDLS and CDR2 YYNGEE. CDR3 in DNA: TGTGCCAGCAGCCCGGACCCCAGCTCCTACAATGAGCAGTTCTTC. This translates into CASSPDPSSYNEQFF.

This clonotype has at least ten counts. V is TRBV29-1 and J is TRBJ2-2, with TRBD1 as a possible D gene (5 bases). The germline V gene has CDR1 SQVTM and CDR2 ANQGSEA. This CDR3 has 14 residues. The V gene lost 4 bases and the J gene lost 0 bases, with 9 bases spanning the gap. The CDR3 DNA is TGCAGCGTTGTAGGGGATTCGAACACCGGGGAGCTGTTTTTT. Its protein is CSVVGDSNTGELFF.

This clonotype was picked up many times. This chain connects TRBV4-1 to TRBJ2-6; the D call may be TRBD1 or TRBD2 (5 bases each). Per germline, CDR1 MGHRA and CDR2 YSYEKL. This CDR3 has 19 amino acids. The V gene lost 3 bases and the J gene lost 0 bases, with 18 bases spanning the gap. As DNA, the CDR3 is TGCGCCAGCAGCCAGAATTCCGGGGCAGGAGACTCTGGGGCCAACGTCCTGACTTTC. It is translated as CASSQNSGAGDSGANVLTF.

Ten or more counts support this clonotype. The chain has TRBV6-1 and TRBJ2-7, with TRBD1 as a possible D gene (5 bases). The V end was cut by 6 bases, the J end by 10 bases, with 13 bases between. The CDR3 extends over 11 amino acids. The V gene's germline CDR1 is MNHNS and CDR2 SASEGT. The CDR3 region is CASSLGHVQYF. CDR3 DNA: TGTGCCAGCAGCCTCGGACACGTACAGTACTTC.

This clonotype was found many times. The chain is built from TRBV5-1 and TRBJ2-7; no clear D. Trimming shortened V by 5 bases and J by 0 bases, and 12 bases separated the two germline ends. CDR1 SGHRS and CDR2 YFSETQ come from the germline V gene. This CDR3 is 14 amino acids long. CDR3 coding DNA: TGCGCCAGCAGAGAGTGGCTGGCCTCCTACGAGCAGTACTTC. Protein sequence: CASREWLASYEQYF. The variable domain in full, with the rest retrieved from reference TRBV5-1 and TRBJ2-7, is KAGVTQTPRYLIKTRGQQVTLSCSPISGHRSVSWYQQTPGQGLQFLFEYFSETQRNKGNFPGRFSGRQFSNSRSEMNVSTLELGDSALYLCASREWLASYEQYFGPGTRLTVT.

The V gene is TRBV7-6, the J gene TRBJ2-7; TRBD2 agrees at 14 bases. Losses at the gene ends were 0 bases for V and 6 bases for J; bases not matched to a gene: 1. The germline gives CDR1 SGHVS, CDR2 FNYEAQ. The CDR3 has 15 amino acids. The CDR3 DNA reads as TGTGCCAGCAGCTTAGCGGGACTAGCGGGAGCCGAGCAGTACTTC. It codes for CASSLAGLAGAEQYF.

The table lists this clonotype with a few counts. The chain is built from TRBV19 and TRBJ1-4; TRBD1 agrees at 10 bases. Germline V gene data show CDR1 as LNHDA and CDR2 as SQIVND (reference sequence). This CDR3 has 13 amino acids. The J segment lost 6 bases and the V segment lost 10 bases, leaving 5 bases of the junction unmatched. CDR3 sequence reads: CATAGQGYEKLFF. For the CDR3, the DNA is TGTGCCACCGCGGGACAGGGGTATGAAAAACTGTTTTTT.

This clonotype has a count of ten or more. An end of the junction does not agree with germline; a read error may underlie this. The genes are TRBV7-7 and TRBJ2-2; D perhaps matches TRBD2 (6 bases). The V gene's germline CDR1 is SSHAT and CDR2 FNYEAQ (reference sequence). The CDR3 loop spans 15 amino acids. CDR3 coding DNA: TGTGCTAGCAGCCGAGCGGGTACGAACACCGGGGAGCTGTTTTTT. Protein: CASSRAGTNTGELFF.

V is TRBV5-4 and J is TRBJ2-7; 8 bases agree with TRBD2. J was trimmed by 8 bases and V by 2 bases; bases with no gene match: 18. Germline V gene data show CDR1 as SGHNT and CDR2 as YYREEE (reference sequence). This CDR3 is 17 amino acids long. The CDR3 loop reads CASSLTGGGATGFKQYF. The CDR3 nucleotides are TGTGCCAGCAGCTTAACCGGGGGGGGGGCGACTGGGTTTAAGCAGTACTTC.